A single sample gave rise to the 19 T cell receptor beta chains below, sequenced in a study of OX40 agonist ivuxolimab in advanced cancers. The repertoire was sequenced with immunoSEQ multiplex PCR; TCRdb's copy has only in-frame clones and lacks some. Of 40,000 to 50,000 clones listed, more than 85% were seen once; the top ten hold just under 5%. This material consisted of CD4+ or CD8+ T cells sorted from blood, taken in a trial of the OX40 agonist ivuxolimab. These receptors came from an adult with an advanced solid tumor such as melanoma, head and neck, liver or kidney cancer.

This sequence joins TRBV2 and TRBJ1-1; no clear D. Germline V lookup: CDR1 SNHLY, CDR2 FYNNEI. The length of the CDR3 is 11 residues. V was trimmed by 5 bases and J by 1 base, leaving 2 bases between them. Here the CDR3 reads CASSPNTEAFF. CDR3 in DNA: TGTGCCAGCAGTCCGAACACTGAAGCTTTCTTT.

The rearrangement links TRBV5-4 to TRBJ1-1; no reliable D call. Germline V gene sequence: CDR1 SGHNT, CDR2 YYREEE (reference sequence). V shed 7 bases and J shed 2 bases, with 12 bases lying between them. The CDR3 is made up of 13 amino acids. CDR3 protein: CASHLEGNTEAFF. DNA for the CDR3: TGTGCCAGCCACCTCGAGGGAAACACTGAAGCTTTCTTT. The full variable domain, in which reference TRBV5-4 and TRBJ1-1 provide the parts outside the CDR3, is ETGVTQSPTHLIKTRGQQVTLRCSSQSGHNTVSWYQQALGQGPQFIFQYYREEENGRGNFPPRFSGLQFPNYSSELNVNALELDDSALYLCASHLEGNTEAFFGQGTRLTVV.

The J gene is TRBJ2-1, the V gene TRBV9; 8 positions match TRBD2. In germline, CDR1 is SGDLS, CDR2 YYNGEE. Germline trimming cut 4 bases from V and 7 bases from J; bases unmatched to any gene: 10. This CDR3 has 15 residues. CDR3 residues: CASSPSGLEANEQFF. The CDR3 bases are TGTGCCAGCAGCCCATCGGGACTAGAGGCTAATGAGCAGTTCTTC.

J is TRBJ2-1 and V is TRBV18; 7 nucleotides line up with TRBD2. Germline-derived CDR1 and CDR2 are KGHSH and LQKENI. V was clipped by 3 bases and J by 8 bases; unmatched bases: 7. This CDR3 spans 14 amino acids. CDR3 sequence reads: CASSPPTSFDEQFF. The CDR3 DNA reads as TGTGCCAGCTCACCGCCGACTAGCTTCGATGAGCAGTTCTTC.

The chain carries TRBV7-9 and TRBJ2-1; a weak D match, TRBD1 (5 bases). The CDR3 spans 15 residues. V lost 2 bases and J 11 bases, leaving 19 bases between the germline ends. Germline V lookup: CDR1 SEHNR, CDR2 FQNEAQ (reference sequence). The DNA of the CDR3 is TGTGCCAGCAGCTTACCCGGACATTTTCCCCAAAAGCAGTTCTTC. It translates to CASSLPGHFPQKQFF.

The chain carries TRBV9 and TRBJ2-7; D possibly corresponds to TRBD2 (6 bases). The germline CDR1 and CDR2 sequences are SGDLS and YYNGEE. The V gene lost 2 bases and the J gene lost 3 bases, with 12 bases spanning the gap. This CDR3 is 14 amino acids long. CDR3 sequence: CASSVRDSNYEQYF. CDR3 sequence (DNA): TGTGCCAGCAGCGTCCGGGACTCGAACTACGAGCAGTACTTC.

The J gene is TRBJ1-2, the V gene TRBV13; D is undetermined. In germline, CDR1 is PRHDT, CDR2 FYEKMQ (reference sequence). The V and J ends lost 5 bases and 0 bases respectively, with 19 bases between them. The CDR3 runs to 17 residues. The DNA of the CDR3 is TGTGCCAGCAGCATGGGGTACCCGGACGGTCCTAACTATGGCTACACCTTC. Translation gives CASSMGYPDGPNYGYTF.

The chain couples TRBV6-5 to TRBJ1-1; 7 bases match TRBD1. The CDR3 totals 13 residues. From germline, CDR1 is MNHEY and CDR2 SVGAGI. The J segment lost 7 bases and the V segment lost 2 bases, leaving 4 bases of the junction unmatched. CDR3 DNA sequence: TGTGCCAGCAGTTACCTGACAGGGTTTGAAGCTTTCTTT. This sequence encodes CASSYLTGFEAFF.

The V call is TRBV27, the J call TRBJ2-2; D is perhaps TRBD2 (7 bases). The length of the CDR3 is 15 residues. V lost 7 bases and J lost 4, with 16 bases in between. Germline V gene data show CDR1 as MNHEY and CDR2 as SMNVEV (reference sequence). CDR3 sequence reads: CASNIRGAATGELFF. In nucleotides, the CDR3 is TGTGCCAGCAATATTCGGGGGGCCGCCACCGGGGAGCTGTTTTTT.

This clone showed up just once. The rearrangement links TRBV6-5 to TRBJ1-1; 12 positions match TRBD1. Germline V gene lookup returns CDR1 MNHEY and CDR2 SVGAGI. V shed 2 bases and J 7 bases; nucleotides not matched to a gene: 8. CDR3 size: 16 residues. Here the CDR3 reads CASSYGTGGAYGEAFF. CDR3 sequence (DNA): TGTGCCAGCAGTTACGGGACAGGGGGCGCCTACGGTGAAGCTTTCTTT.

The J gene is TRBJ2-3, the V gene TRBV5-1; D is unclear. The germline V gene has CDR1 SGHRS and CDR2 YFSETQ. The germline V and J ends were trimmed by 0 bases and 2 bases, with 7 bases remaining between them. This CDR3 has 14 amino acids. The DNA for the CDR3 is TGCGCCAGCAGCTTGGAGGACCACACAGATACGCAGTATTTT. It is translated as CASSLEDHTDTQYF.

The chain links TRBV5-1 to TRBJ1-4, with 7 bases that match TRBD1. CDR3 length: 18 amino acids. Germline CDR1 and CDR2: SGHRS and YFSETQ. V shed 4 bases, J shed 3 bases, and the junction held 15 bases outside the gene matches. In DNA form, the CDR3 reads TGCGCCAGCAGCCCCGGGACAGCGGGGCGATTCCCTAATGAAAAACTGTTTTTT. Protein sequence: CASSPGTAGRFPNEKLFF.

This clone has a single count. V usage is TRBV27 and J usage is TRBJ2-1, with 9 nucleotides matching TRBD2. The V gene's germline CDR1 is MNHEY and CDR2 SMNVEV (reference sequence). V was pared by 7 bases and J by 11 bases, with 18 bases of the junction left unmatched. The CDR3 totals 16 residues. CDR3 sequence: CASTGSGARGGAQQFF. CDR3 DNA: TGTGCCAGCACCGGCTCCGGTGCGCGGGGGGGCGCCCAGCAGTTCTTC.

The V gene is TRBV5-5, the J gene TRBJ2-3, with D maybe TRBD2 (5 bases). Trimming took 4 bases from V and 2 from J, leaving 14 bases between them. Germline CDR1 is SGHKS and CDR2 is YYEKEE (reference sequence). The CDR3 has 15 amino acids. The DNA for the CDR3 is TGTGCCAGCAGCGCGTGGGAGACCCACACAGATACGCAGTATTTT. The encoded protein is CASSAWETHTDTQYF.

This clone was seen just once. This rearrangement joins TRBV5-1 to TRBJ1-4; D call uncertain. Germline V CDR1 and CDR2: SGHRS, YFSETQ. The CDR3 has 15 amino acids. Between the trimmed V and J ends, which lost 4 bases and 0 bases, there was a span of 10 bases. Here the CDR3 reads CASSLGRATNEKLFF. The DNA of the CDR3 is TGCGCCAGCAGCCTCGGACGGGCAACTAATGAAAAACTGTTTTTT.

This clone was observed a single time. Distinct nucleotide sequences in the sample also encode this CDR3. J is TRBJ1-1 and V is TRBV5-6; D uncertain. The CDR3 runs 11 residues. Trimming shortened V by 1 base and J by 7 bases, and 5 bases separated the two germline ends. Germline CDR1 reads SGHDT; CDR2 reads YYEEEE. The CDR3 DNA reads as TGTGCCAGCAGCTTGAGCAGTGAAGCTTTCTTT. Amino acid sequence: CASSLSSEAFF.

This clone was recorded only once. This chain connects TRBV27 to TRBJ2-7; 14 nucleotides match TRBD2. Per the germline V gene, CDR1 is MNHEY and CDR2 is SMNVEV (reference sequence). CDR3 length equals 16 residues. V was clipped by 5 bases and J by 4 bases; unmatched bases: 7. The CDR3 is CASSPGLAGESYEQYF. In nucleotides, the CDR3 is TGTGCCAGCAGTCCGGGACTAGCGGGAGAATCTTACGAGCAGTACTTC.

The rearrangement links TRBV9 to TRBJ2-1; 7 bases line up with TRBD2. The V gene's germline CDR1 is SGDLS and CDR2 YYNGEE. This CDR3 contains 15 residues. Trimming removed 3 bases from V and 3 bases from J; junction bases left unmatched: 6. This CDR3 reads CASSGRLAGYNEQFF. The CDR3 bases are TGTGCCAGCAGCGGGAGACTAGCAGGCTACAATGAGCAGTTCTTC.

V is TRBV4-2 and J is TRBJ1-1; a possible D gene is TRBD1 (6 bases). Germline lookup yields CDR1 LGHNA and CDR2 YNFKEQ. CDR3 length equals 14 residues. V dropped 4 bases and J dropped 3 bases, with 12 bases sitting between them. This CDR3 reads CASSLGRGDTEAFF. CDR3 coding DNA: TGTGCCAGCAGCCTGGGTAGGGGGGACACTGAAGCTTTCTTT.